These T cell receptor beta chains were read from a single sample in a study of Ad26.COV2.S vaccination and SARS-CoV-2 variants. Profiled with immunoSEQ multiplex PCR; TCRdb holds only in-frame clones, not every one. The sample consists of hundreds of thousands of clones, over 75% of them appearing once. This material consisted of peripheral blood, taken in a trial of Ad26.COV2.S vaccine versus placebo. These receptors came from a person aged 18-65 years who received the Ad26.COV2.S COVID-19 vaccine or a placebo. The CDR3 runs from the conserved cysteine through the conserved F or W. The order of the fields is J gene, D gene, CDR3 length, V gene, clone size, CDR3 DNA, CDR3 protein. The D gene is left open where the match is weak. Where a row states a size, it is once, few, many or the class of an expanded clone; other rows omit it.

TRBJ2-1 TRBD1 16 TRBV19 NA TGTGCCAGTACCCTACAACCGGGACAGGGGAAATATGAGCAGTTCTTC CASTLQPGQGKYEQFF
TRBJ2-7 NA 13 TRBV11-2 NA TGTGCCAGCAGCCCCCAGGGAGAGGGCGAGCAGTACTTC CASSPQGEGEQYF
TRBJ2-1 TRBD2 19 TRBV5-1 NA TGCGCCAGCAGCCCGGGCAGCGGACTAGCGGGTTACTCCTACAATGAGCAGTTCTTC CASSPGSGLAGYSYNEQFF
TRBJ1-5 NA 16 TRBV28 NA TGTGCCAGCATTAGGATCGGGCTGGTGGGCAATCAGCCCCAGCATTTT CASIRIGLVGNQPQHF
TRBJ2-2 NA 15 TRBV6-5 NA TGTGCCAGCAGTTCGACCCACGCGAACACCGGGGAGCTGTTTTTT CASSSTHANTGELFF
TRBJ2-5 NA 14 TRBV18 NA TGTGCCAGCTCACCAGACGCCCTGGGAGAGACCCAGTACTTC CASSPDALGETQYF
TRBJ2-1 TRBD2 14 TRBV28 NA TGTGCCAGCAGTCCGTCAGGACTAGTGAATGAGCAGTTCTTC CASSPSGLVNEQFF
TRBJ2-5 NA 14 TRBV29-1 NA TGCAGCGTTGGGGTTAGCCTCCCCAAGGTGACCCAGTACTTC CSVGVSLPKVTQYF
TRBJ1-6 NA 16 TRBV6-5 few TGTGCCAGCAGTTACGGAGACAGGCTTTATAATTCACCCCTCCACTTT CASSYGDRLYNSPLHF
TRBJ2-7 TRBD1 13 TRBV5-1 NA TGCGCCAGCAGGTTTCAGGGGGCCAACGAGCAGTACTTC CASRFQGANEQYF
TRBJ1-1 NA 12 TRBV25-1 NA TGTGCCAGCAGTGAATGGACAACTGAAGCTTTCTTT CASSEWTTEAFF
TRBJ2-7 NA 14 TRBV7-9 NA TGTGCCAGCAGCTCGACCTTGACTCCGGCCGAGCAGTACTTC CASSSTLTPAEQYF
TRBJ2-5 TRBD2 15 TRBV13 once TGTGCCAGCAGCTTAGGGGCTAGCGGGCAAGAGACCCAGTACTTC CASSLGASGQETQYF
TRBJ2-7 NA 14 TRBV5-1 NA TGCGCCAGCAGCGTAGGACTGAGCTCCTACGAGCAGTACTTC CASSVGLSSYEQYF
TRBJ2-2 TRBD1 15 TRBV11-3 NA TGTGCCAGCAGTGCCGGGACAGCGAACACCGGGGAGCTGTTTTTT CASSAGTANTGELFF
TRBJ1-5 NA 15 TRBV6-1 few TGTGCCAGCAGTGAAGCAGGGACTAGCAATCAGCCCCAGCATTTT CASSEAGTSNQPQHF
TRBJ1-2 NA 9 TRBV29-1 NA TGCAGCGTCTGGTATGGCTACACCTTC CSVWYGYTF
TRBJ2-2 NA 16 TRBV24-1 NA TGTGCCACCAGTGATCCCCAGACAGATAGCACCGGGGAGCTGTTTTTT CATSDPQTDSTGELFF
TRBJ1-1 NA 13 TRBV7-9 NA TGTGCCAGCAGCTTACCAATGAACACTGAAGCTTTCTTT CASSLPMNTEAFF
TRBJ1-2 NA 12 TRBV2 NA TGTGCCAGCAGTGAACAGGGGCTTGGCTACACCTTC CASSEQGLGYTF
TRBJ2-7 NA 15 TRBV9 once TGTGCCAGCAGCGTAGGGTCGGAGGGCGCCTACGAGCAGTACTTC CASSVGSEGAYEQYF
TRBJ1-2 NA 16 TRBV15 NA TGTGCCACCAGCAGAGATGGCCAGAACAGCCCCTATGGCTACACCTTC CATSRDGQNSPYGYTF
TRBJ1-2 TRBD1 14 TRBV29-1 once TGCAGCGTTGATCCGGGACAGGACCTCCTTGGCTACACCTTC CSVDPGQDLLGYTF